This T cell receptor (beta chain) is from a study of PD-1 blockade in classical Hodgkin lymphoma. TCRdb keeps only in-frame clones here, not all; method: immunoSEQ multiplex PCR. The data show 10,000 to 15,000 clones, with more than 90% seen just once and 10% held by the top ten. This clone has a handful of counts. Following autologous stem cell transplantation, relapse occurred in every patient, and exposure to brentuximab vedotin varied. The CDR3 spans 14 residues. With V trimmed by 4 bases and J by 1 base, 3 bases remained unmatched. Germline-derived CDR1 and CDR2 are SGHTA and FQGTGA. The receptor comes from a human donor with classical Hodgkin lymphoma. The chain links TRBV7-3 to TRBJ1-1; 7 bases agree with TRBD1. Sequencing was performed on peripheral blood mononuclear cells (PBMCs), taken at baseline. The DNA for the CDR3 is TGTGCCAGCAGCTCTCACAGGGGGAACACTGAAGCTTTCTTT. Protein sequence: CASSSHRGNTEAFF.